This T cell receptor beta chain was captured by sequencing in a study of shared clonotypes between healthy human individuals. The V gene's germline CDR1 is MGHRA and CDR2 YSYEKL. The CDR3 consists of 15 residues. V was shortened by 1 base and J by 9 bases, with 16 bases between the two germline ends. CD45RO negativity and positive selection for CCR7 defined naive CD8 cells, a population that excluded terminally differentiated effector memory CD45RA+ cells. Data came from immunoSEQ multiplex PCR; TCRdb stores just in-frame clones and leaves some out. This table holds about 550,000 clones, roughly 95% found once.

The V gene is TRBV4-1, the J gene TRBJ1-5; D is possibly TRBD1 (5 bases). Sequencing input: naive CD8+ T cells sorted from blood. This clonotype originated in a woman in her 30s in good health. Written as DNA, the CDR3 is TGCGCCAGCAGCCAAGCATACCCAGGGACTTGGCCCCAGCATTTT. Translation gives CASSQAYPGTWPQHF.